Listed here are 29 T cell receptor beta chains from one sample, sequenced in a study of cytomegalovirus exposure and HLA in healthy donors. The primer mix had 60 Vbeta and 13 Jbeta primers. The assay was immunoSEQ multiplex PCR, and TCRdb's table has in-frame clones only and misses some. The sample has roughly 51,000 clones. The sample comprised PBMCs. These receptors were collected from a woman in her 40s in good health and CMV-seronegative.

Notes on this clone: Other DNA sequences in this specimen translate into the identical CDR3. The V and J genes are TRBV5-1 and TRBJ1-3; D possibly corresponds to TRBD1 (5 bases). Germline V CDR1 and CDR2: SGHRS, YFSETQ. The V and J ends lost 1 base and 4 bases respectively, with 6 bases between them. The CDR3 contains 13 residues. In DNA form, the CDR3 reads TGCGCCAGCAGCTTGACAGGAGGAAACACCATATATTTT. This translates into CASSLTGGNTIYF.

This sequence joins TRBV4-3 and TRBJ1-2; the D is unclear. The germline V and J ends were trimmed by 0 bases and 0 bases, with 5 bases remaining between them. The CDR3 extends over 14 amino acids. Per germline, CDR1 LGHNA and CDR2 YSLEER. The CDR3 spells CASSQEITNYGYTF. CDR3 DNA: TGCGCCAGCAGCCAAGAAATTACTAACTATGGCTACACCTTC.

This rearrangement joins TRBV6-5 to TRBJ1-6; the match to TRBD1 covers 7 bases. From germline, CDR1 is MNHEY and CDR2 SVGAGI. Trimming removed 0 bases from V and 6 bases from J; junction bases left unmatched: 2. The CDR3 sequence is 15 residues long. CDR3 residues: CASSYSGTANSPLHF. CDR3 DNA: TGTGCCAGCAGTTACTCTGGGACAGCTAATTCACCCCTCCACTTT.

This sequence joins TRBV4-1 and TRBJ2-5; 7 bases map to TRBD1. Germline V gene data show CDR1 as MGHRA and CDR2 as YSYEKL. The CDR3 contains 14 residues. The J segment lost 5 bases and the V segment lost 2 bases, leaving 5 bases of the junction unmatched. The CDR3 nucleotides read TGCGCCAGCAGCCAAAACAGGGGACCGGAGACCCAGTACTTC. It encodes CASSQNRGPETQYF.

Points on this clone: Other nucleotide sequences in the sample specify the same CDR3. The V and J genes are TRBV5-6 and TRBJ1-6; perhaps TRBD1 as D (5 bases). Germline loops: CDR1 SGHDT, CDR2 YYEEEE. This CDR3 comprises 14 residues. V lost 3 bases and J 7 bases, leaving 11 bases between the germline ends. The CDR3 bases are TGTGCCAGCAGCTACGAAAGGGGCAATTCACCCCTCCACTTT. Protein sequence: CASSYERGNSPLHF.

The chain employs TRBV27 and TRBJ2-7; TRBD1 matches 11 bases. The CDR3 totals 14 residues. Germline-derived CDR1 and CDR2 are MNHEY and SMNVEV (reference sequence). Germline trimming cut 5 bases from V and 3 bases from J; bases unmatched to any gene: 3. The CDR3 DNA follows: TGTGCCAGCAGTCGCGGGACAGGGGGCTACGAGCAGTACTTC. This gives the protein CASSRGTGGYEQYF.

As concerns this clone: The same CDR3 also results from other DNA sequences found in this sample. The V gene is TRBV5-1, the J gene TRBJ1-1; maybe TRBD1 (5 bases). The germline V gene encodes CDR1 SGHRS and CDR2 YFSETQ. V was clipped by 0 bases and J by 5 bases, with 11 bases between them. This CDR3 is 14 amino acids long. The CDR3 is CASSLEGSGTEAFF. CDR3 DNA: TGCGCCAGCAGCTTGGAGGGGAGCGGGACTGAAGCTTTCTTT.

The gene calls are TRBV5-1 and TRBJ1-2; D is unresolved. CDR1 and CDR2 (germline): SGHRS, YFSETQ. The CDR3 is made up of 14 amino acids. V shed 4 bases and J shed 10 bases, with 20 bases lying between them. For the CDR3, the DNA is TGCGCCAGCAGCCGGGAGCTGCTCGGTCGGAACTACACCTTC. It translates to CASSRELLGRNYTF.

The chain's CDR3 is CASSLSRGPVSGNQPQHF. CDR3 nucleotides: TGCGCCAGCAGCTTATCCAGGGGGCCGGTTAGTGGCAATCAGCCCCAGCATTTT. This chain connects TRBV5-1 to TRBJ1-5; 8 nucleotides line up with TRBD1. Germline CDR1 SGHRS, CDR2 YFSETQ. The V segment lost 2 bases and the J segment 2 bases; nucleotides outside the gene matches: 12. The CDR3 is made up of 18 amino acids. The whole variable domain, filled in from reference TRBV5-1 and TRBJ1-5, reads KAGVTQTPRYLIKTRGQQVTLSCSPISGHRSVSWYQQTPGQGLQFLFEYFSETQRNKGNFPGRFSGRQFSNSRSEMNVSTLELGDSALYLCASSLSRGPVSGNQPQHFGDGTRLSIL.

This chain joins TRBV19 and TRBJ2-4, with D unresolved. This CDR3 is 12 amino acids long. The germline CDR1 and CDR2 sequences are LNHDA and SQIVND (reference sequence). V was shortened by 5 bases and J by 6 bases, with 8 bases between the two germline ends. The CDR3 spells CASSRVPNIQYF. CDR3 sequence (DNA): TGTGCCAGTAGTCGGGTCCCAAACATTCAGTACTTC.

CDR3 residues: CASSQTGTQYF. In DNA form, the CDR3 reads TGCGCCAGCAGCCAGACAGGGACCCAGTACTTC. This chain uses TRBV5-1 with TRBJ2-5, with D maybe TRBD1 (6 bases). CDR3 length equals 11 residues. V lost 4 bases to trimming and J lost 7 bases, with 8 bases between them. Looked up from germline, CDR1 is SGHRS and CDR2 is YFSETQ. The entire variable domain, with the rest obtained from reference TRBV5-1 and TRBJ2-5, is as follows: KAGVTQTPRYLIKTRGQQVTLSCSPISGHRSVSWYQQTPGQGLQFLFEYFSETQRNKGNFPGRFSGRQFSNSRSEMNVSTLELGDSALYLCASSQTGTQYFGPGTRLLVL.

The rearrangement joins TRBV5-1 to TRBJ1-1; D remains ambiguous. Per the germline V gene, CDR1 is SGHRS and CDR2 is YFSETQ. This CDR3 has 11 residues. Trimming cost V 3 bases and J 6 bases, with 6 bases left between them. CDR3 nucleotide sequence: TGCGCCAGCAGCTATGGGCCTGAAGCTTTCTTT. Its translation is CASSYGPEAFF.

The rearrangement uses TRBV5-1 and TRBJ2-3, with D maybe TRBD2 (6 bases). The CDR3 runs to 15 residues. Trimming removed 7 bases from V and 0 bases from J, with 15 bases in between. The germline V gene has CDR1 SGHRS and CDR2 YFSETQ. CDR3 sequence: CASFLGLSSTDTQYF. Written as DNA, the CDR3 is TGCGCCAGCTTCTTGGGACTTTCTAGCACAGATACGCAGTATTTT.

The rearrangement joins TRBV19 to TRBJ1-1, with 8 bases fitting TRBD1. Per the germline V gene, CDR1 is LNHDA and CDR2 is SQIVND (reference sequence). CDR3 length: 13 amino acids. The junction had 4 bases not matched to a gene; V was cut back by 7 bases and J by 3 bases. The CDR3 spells CASNRGFYTEAFF. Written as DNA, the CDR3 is TGTGCCAGTAACAGGGGGTTCTACACTGAAGCTTTCTTT.

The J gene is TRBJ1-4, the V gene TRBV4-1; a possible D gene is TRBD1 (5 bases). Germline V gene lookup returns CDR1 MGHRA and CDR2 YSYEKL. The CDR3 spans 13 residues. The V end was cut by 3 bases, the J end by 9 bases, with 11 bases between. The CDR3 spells CASSQATVKKLFF. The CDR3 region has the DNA TGCGCCAGCAGCCAGGCGACAGTGAAAAAACTGTTTTTT.

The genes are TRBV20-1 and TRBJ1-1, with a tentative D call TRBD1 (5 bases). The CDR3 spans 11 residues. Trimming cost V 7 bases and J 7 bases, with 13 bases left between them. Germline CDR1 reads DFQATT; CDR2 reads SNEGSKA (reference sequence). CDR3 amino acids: CSVSRQGEAFF. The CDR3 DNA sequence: TGCAGTGTCTCTCGGCAGGGTGAAGCTTTCTTT.

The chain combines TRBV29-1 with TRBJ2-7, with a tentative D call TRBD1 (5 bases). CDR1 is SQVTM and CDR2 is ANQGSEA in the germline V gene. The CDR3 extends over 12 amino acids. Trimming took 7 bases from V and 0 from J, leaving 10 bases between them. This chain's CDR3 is CSAVDSSYEQYF. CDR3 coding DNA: TGCAGCGCAGTAGACAGCTCCTACGAGCAGTACTTC.

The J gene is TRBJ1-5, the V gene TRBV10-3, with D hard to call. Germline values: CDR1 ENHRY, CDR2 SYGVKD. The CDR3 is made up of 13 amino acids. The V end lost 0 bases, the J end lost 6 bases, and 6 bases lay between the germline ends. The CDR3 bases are TGTGCCATCAGTGAGTCGAACGGTCAGCCCCAGCATTTT. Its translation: CAISESNGQPQHF.

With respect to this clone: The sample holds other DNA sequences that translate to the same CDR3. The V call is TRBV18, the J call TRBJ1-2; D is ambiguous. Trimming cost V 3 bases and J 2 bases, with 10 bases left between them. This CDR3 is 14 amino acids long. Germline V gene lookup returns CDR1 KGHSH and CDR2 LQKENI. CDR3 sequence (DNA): TGTGCCAGCTCACCGGGCAGTTTAAACTATGGCTACACCTTC. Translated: CASSPGSLNYGYTF. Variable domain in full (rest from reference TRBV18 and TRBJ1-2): NAGVMQNPRHLVRRRGQEARLRCSPMKGHSHVYWYRQLPEEGLKFMVYLQKENIIDESGMPKERFSAEFPKEGPSILRIQQVVRGDSAAYFCASSPGSLNYGYTFGSGTRLTVV.

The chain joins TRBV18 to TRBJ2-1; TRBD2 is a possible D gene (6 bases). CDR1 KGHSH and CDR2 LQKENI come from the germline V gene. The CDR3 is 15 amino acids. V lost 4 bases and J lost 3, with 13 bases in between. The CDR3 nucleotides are TGTGCCAGCTCACTAGGGACTGCAAGCTACAATGAGCAGTTCTTC. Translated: CASSLGTASYNEQFF.

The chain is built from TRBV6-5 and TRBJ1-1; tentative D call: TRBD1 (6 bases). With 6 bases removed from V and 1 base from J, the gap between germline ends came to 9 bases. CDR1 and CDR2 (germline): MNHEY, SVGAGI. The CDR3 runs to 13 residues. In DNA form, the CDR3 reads TGTGCCAGCAGCCAACAGGGGAACACTGAAGCTTTCTTT. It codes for CASSQQGNTEAFF.

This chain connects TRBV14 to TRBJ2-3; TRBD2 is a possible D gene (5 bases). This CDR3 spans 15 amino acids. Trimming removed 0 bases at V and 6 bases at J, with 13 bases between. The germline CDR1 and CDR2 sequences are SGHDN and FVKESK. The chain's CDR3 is CASSQDLGGGDTQYF. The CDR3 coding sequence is TGTGCCAGCAGCCAAGATCTCGGTGGCGGGGATACGCAGTATTTT.

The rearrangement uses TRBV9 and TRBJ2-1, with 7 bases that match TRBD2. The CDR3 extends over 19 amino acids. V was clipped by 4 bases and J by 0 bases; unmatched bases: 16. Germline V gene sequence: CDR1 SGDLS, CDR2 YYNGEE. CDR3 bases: TGTGCCAGCAGCCCACCCCGGGGAGGGCGCGGCGGCTCCTACAATGAGCAGTTCTTC. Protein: CASSPPRGGRGGSYNEQFF.

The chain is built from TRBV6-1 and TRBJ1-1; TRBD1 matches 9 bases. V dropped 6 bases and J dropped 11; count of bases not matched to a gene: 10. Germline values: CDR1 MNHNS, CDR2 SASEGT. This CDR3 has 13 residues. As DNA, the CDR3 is TGTGCCAGCAGGCCGACAGGGGGTGTAGAGGCTTTCTTT. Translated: CASRPTGGVEAFF.

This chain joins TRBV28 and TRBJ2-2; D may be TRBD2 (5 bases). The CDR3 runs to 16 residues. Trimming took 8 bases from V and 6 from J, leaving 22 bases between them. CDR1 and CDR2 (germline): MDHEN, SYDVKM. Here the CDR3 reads CASALGLADVAGELFF. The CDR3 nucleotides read TGTGCCAGCGCCCTTGGGCTAGCAGATGTGGCCGGGGAGCTGTTTTTT.

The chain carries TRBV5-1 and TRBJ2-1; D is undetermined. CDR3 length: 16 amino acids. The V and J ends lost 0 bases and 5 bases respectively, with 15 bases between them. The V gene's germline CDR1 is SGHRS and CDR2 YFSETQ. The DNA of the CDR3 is TGCGCCAGCAGCTTGGCGGCAGGTGCTAATGACAATGAGCAGTTCTTC. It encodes CASSLAAGANDNEQFF.

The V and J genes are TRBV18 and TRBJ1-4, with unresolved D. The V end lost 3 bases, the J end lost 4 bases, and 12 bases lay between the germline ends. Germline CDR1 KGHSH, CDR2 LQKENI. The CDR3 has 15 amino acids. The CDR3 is CASSPQSRYNEKLFF. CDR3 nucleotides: TGTGCCAGCTCACCCCAGAGCAGGTATAATGAAAAACTGTTTTTT.

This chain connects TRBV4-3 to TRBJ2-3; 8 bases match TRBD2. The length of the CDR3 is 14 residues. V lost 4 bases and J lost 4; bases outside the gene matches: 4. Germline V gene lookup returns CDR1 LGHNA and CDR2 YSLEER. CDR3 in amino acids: CASSLGLGPDTQYF. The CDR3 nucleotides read TGCGCCAGCAGCCTGGGACTAGGTCCAGATACGCAGTATTTT.

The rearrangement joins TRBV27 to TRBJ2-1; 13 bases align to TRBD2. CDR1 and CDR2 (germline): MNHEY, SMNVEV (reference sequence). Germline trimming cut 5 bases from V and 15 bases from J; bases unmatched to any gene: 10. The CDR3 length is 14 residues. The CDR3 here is CASSDRLAGGRPFF. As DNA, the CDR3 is TGTGCCAGCAGTGATCGACTAGCGGGAGGCCGTCCGTTCTTC.